This record covers a single T cell receptor (beta chain). Its antigen is unknown. The entry originates in a study of T cell responses to AZD1222 COVID-19 vaccine. Study conclusions and caveats: Just five to seven people given AZD1222 tested seropositive at baseline.

Second-dose intervals of approximately 4 or approximately 12 weeks were pooled. Profiling relied on immunoSEQ multiplex PCR, and the TCRdb table lists in-frame clones only, not all of them. Of 150,000 to 200,000 clones listed, 92% are singletons. This material consisted of peripheral blood, taken 28 days after the second AZD1222 dose. The sequence was obtained from an adult who received the AZD1222 COVID-19 vaccine.

The DNA of the CDR3 is TGTGCCAGCAGCCAAAGCGGACAGAACACTGAAGCTTTCTTT. Amino acids: CASSQSGQNTEAFF. The rearrangement links TRBV3-1 (or the pseudogene TRBV3-2) to TRBJ1-1; tentatively, D is TRBD1 (5 bases). V was pared by 2 bases and J by 1 base, with 8 bases between. This CDR3 is built from 14 residues. Germline CDR1 is LGHDT and CDR2 is YNNKEL (reference sequence).